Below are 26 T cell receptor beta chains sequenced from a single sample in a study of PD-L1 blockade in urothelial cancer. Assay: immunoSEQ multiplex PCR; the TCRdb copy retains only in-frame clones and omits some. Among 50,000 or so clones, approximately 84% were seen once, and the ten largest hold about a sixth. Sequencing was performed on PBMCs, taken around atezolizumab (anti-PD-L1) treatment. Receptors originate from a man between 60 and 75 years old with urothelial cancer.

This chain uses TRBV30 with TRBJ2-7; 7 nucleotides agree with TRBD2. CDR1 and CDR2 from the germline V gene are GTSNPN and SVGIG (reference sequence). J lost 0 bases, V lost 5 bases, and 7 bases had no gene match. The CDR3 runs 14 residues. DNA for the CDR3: TGTGCCTGGGGACACGGGGGGTCCTCCTACGAGCAGTACTTC. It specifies CAWGHGGSSYEQYF.

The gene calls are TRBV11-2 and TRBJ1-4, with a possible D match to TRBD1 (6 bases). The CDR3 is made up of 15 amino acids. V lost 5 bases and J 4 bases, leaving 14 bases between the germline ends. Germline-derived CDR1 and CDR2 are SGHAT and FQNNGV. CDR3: CASSKNKGVNEKLFF. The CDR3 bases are TGTGCCAGCAGCAAAAACAAGGGGGTTAATGAAAAACTGTTTTTT.

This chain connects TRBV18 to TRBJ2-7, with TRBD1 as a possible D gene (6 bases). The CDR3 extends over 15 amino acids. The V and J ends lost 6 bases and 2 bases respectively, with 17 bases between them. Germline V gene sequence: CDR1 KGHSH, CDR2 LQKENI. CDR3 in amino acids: CASSPGQGYPYEQYF. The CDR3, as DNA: TGTGCCAGCTCCCCGGGCCAGGGGTACCCCTACGAGCAGTACTTC.

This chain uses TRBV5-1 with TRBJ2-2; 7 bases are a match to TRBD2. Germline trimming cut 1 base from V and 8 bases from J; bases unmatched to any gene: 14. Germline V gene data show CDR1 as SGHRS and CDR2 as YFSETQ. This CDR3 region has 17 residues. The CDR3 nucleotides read TGCGCCAGCAGCTTGAGGGTGTTGGCTAGCGGTCCGGGGGAGCTGTTTTTT. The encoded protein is CASSLRVLASGPGELFF. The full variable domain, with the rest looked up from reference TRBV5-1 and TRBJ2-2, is KAGVTQTPRYLIKTRGQQVTLSCSPISGHRSVSWYQQTPGQGLQFLFEYFSETQRNKGNFPGRFSGRQFSNSRSEMNVSTLELGDSALYLCASSLRVLASGPGELFFGEGSRLTVL.

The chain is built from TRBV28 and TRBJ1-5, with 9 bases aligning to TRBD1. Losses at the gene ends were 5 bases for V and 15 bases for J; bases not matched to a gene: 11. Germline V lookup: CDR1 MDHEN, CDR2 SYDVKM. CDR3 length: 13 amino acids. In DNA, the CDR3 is TGTGCCAGCAGTCGGGGTGGACAGGGGAGGCGGCATTTT. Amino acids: CASSRGGQGRRHF.

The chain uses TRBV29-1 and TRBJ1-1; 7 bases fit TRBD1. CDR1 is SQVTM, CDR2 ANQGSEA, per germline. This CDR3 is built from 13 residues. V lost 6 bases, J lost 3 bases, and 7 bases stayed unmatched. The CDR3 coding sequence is TGCAGCGTCCAGACAGGGTATGACACTGAAGCTTTCTTT. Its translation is CSVQTGYDTEAFF.

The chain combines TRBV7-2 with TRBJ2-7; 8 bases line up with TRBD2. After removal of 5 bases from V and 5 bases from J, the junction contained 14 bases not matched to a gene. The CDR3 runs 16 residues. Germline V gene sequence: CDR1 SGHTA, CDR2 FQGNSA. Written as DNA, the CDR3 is TGTGCCAGCAGCCCAAGTCAAGCGGGAGCCGTCCACGAGCAGTACTTC. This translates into CASSPSQAGAVHEQYF.

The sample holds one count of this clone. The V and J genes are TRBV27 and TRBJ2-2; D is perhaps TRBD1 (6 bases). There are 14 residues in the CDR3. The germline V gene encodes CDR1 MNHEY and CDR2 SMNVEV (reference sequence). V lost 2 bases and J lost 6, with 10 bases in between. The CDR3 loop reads CASSLNRDAGELFF. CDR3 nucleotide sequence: TGTGCCAGCAGTTTAAACAGGGACGCCGGGGAGCTGTTTTTT.

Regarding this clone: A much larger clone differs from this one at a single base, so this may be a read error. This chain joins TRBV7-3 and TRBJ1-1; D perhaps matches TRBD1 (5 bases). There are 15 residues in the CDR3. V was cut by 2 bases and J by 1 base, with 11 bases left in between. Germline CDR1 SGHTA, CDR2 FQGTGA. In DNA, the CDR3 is TGTGCCAGCAGCTTAGACCTCACAGGGAACACTGAAGCTTTCTTT. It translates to CASSLDLTGNTEAFF.

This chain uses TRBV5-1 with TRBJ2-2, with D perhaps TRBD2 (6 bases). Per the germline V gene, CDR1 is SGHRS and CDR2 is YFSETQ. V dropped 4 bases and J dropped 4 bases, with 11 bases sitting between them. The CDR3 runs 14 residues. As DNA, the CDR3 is TGCGCCAGCAGCGCGGGACCAGCCACCGGGGAGCTGTTTTTT. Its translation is CASSAGPATGELFF.

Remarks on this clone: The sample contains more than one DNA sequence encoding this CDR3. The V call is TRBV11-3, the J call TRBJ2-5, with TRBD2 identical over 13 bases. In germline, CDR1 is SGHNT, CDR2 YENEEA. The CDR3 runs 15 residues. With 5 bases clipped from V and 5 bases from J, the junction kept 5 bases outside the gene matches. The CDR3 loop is CASSPGLAGQETQYF. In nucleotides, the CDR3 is TGTGCCAGCAGCCCGGGACTAGCGGGGCAGGAGACCCAGTACTTC.

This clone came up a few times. In DNA, the CDR3 is TGTGCCAGTAGTGGACAGGGGGCTGTTCAGCCCCAGCATTTT. This codes for CASSGQGAVQPQHF. The rearrangement joins TRBV19 to TRBJ1-5; 11 bases match TRBD1. J was trimmed by 6 bases and V by 5 bases; bases with no gene match: 3. Germline assignment: CDR1 LNHDA and CDR2 SQIVND (reference sequence). This CDR3 contains 14 residues. The entire variable domain, with the rest obtained from reference TRBV19 and TRBJ1-5, is as follows: DGGITQSPKYLFRKEGQNVTLSCEQNLNHDAMYWYRQDPGQGLRLIYYSQIVNDFQKGDIAEGYSVSREKKESFPLTVTSAQKNPTAFYLCASSGQGAVQPQHFGDGTRLSIL.

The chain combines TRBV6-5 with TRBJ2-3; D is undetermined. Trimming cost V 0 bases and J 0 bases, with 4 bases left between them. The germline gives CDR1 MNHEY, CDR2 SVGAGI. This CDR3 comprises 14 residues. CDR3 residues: CASSYSLSTDTQYF. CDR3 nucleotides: TGTGCCAGCAGTTACTCCTTAAGCACAGATACGCAGTATTTT.

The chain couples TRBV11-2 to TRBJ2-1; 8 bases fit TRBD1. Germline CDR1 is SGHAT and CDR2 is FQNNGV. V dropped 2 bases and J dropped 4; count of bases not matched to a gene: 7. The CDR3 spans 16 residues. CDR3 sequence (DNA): TGTGCCAGCAGCTTAACAACCGGGACAGGATACAATGAGCAGTTCTTC. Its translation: CASSLTTGTGYNEQFF.

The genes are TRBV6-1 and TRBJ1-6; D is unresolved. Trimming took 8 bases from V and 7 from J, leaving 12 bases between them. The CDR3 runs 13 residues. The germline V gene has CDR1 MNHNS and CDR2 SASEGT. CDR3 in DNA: TGTGCCAGCGTACGGGTTGAGAATTCACCCCTCCACTTT. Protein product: CASVRVENSPLHF.

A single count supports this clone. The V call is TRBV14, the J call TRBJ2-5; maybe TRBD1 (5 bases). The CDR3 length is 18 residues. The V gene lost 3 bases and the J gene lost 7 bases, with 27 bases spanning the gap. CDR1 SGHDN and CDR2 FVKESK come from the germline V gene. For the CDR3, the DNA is TGTGCCAGCAGCCATTTAGCAGGCGAGACGATTAGGGGTGGGACCCAGTACTTC. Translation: CASSHLAGETIRGGTQYF.

The CDR3 region is CASSKDPDSNYGYTF. The CDR3 DNA reads as TGTGCCAGCAGCAAAGACCCGGACAGCAACTATGGCTACACCTTC. The chain combines TRBV9 with TRBJ1-2, with D possibly matching TRBD1 (6 bases). The length of the CDR3 is 15 residues. The germline V gene encodes CDR1 SGDLS and CDR2 YYNGEE. V dropped 4 bases and J dropped 2 bases, with 15 bases sitting between them.

In DNA form, the CDR3 reads TGCGCCAGCAGTCCCCTGGGTAGGGGAAGGGAGCCCCAGCATTTT. Its translation is CASSPLGRGREPQHF. The chain employs TRBV23-1 and TRBJ1-5; weak D call: TRBD1 (5 bases). TRBV23-1 is an ORF, and what it does is uncertain. This CDR3 spans 15 amino acids. With 4 bases removed from V and 8 bases from J, the gap between germline ends came to 18 bases.

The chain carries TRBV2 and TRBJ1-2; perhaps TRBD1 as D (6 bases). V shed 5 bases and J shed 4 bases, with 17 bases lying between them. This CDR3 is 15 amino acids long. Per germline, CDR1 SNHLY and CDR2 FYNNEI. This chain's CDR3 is CASSQGNGQFYGYTF. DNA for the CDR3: TGTGCCAGCAGTCAAGGAAATGGACAGTTCTATGGCTACACCTTC.

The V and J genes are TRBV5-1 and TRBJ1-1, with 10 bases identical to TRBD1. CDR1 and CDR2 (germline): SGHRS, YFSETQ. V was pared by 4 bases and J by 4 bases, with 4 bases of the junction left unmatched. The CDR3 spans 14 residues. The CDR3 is CASSAGQGGTEAFF. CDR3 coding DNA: TGCGCCAGCAGCGCCGGACAGGGGGGCACTGAAGCTTTCTTT.

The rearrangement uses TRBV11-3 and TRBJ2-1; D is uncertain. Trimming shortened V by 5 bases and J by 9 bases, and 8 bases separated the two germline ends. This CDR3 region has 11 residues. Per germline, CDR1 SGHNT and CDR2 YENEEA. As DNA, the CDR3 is TGTGCCAGCAGCCTGCGATCTGAGCAGTTCTTC. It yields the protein CASSLRSEQFF.

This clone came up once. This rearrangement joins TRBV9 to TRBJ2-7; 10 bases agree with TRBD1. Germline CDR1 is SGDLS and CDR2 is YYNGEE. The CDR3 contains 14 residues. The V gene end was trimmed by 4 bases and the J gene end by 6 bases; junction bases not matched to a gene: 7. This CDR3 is CASSSGTGAIEQYF. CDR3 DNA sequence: TGTGCCAGCAGCTCCGGGACAGGGGCAATCGAGCAGTACTTC.

CDR3 in amino acids: CASSLNRVDVTGELFF. The CDR3 DNA is TGTGCCAGCAGCTTGAACAGGGTCGATGTTACCGGGGAGCTGTTTTTT. V usage is TRBV5-5 and J usage is TRBJ2-2; D perhaps matches TRBD1 (6 bases). This CDR3 contains 16 residues. The V end lost 1 base, the J end lost 5 bases, and 15 bases lay between the germline ends. Germline V gene sequence: CDR1 SGHKS, CDR2 YYEKEE (reference sequence).

The CDR3 DNA reads TGTGCCAGCAGTGCCCAGAAGCAGTTCTTC. It encodes CASSAQKQFF. This chain joins TRBV2 and TRBJ2-1, with D hard to call. V was pared by 4 bases and J by 11 bases, with 6 bases between. This CDR3 region has 10 residues. CDR1 is SNHLY and CDR2 is FYNNEI in the germline V gene.

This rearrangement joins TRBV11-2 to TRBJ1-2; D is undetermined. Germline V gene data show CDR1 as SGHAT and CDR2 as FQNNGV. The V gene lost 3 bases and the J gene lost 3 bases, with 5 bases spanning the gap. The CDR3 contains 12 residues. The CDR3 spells CASSLAYYGYTF. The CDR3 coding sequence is TGTGCCAGCAGCTTGGCCTACTATGGCTACACCTTC.

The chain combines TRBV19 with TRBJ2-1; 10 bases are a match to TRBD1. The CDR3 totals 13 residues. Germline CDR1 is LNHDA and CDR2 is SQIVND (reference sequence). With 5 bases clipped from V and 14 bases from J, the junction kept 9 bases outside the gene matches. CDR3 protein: CASSGTDRGREFF. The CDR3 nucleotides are TGTGCCAGTAGTGGAACGGACAGGGGGAGGGAGTTCTTC.